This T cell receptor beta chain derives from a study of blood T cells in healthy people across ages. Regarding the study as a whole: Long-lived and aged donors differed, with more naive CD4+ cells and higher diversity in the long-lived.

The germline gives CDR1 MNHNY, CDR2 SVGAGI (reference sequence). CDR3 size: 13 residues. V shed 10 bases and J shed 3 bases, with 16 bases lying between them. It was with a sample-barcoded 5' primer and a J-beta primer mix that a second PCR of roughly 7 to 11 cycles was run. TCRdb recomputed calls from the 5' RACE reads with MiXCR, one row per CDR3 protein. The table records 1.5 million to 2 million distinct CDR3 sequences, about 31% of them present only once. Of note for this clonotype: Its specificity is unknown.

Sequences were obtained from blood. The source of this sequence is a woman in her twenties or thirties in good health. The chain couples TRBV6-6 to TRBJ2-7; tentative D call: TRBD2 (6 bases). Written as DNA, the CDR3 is TGTGCCACCCAATGGAGGAGGGACTACGAGCAGTACTTC. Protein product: CATQWRRDYEQYF.